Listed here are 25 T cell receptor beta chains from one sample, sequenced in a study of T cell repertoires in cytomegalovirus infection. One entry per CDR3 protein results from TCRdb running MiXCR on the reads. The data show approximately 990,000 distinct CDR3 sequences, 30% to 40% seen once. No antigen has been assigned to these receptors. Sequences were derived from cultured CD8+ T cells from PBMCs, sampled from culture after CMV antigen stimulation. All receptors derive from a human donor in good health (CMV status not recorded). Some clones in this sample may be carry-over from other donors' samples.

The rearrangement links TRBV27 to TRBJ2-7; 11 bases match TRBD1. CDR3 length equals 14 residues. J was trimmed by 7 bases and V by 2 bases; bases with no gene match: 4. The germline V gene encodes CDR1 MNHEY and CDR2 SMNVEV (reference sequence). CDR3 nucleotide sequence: TGTGCCAGCAGTTTAGGACAGGGGGCAGGGGAGCAGTACGTC. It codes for CASSLGQGAGEQYV.

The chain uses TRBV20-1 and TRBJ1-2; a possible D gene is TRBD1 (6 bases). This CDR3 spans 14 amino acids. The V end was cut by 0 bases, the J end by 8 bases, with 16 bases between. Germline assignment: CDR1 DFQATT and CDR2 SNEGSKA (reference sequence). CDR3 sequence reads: CSARDKWAGEGYTF. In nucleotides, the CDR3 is TGCAGTGCTAGAGATAAATGGGCAGGGGAAGGCTACACCTTC.

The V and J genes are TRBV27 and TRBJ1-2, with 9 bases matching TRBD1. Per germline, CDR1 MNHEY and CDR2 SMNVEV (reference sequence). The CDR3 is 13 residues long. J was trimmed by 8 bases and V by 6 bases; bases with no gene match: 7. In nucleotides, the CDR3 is TGTGCCAGCAGGCCCCGGACAGGGGACGGCTACACCTTC. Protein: CASRPRTGDGYTF.

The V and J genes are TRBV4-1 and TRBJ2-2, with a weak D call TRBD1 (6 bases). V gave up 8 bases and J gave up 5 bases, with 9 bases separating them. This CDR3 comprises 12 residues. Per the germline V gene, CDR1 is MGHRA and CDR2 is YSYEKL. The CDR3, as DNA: TGCGCCAGCGGAAGGGGGACCGGGGAGCTGTTTTTT. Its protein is CASGRGTGELFF.

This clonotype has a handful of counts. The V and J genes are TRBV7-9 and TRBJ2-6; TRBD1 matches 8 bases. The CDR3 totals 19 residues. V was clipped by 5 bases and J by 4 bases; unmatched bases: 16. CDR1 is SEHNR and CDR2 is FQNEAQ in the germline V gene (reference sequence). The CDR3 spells CASSGTPGQDFHGANVLTF. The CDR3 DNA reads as TGTGCCAGCAGCGGAACCCCGGGACAGGACTTCCACGGGGCCAACGTCCTGACTTTC. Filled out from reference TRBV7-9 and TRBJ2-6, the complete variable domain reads DTGVSQNPRHKITKRGQNVTFRCDPISEHNRLYWYRQTLGQGPEFLTYFQNEAQLEKSRLLSDRFSAERPKGSFSTLEIQRTEQGDSAMYLCASSGTPGQDFHGANVLTFGAGSRLTVL.

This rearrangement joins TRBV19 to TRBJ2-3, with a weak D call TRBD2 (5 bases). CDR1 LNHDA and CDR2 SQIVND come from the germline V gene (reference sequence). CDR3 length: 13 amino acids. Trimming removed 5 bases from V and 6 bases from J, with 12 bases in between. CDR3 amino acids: CASSLMRADTQYF. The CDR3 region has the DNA TGTGCCAGTAGTCTGATGAGGGCGGATACGCAGTATTTT.

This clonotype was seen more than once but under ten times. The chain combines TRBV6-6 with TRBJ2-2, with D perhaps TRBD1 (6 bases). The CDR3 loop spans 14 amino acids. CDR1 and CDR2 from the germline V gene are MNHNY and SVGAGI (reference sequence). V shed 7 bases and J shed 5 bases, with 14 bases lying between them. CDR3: CASNREEQTGELFF. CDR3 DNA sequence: TGTGCCAGCAACAGGGAAGAACAGACCGGGGAGCTGTTTTTT.

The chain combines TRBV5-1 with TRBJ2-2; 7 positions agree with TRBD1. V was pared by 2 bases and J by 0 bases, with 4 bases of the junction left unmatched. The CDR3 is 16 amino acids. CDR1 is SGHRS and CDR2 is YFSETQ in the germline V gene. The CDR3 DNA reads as TGCGCCAGCAGCTTTACTGACAGGGCGAACACCGGGGAGCTGTTTTTT. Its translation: CASSFTDRANTGELFF.

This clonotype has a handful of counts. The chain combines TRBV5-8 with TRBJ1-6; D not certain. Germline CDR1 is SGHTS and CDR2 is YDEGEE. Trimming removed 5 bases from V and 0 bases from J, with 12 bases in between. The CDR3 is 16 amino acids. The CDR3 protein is CASSPALSSYNSPLHF. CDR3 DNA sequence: TGTGCCAGCAGTCCAGCCTTAAGCTCCTATAATTCACCCCTCCACTTT.

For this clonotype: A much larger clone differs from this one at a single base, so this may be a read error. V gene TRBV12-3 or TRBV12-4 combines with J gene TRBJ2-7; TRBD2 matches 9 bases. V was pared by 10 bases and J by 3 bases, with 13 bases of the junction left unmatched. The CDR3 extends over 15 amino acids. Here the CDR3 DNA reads TGTGCCAACAGCACTTCCGGGACTAGCAACTACGAGCAGTACTTC. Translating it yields CANSTSGTSNYEQYF.

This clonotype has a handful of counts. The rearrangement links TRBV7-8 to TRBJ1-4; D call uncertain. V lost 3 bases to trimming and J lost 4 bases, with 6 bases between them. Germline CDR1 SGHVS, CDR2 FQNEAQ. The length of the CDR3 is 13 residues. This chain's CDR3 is CASSFSSNEKLFF. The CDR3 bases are TGTGCCAGCAGCTTTAGCAGTAATGAAAAACTGTTTTTT.

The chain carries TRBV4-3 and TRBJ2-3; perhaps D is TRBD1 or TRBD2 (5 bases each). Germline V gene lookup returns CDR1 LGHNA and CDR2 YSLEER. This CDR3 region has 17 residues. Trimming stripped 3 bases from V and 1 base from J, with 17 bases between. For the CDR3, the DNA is TGCGCCAGCAGCCAGTTCCCGGGGCCTGAGGGCACAGATACGCAGTATTTT. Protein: CASSQFPGPEGTDTQYF.

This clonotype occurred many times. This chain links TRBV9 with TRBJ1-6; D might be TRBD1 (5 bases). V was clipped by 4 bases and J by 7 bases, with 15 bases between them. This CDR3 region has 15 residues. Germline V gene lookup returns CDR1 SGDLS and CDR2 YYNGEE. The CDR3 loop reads CASSSWDGSNSPLHF. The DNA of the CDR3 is TGTGCCAGCAGCTCCTGGGACGGCTCAAATTCACCCCTCCACTTT.

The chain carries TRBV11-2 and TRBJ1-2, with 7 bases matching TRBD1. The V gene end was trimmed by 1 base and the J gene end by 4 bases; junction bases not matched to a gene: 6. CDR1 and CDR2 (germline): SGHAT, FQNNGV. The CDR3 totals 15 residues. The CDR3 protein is CASSLGSRGVYGYTF. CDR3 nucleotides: TGTGCCAGCAGCTTAGGATCCAGGGGGGTCTATGGCTACACCTTC.

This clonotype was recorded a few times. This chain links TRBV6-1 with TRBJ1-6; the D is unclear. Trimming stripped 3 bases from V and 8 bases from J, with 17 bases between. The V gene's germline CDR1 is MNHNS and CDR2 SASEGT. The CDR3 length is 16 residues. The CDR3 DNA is TGTGCCAGCAGTGATAAGGTCATGCTTGGGTATTCACCCCTCCACTTT. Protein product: CASSDKVMLGYSPLHF.

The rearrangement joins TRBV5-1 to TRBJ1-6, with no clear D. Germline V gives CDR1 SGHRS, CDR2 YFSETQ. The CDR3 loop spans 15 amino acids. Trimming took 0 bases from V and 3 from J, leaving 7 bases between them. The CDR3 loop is CASSLVGIYNSPLHF. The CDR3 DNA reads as TGCGCCAGCAGCTTGGTTGGGATCTATAATTCACCCCTCCACTTT.

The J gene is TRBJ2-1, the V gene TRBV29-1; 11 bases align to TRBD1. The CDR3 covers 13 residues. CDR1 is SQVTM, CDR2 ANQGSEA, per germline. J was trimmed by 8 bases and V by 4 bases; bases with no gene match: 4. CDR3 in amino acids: CSVGTGGWDEQFF. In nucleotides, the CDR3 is TGCAGCGTTGGGACAGGGGGCTGGGATGAGCAGTTCTTC.

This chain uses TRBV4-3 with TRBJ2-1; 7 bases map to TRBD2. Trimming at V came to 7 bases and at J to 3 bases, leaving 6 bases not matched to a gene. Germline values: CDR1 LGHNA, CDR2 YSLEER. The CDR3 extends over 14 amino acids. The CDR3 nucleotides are TGCGCCAGCACCCGGGAGGCGAGCTACAATGAGCAGTTCTTC. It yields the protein CASTREASYNEQFF.

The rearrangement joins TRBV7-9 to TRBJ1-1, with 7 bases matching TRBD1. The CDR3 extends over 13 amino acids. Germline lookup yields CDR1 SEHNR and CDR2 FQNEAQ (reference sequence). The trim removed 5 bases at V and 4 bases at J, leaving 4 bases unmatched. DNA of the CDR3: TGTGCCAGCAGCCCTGGGACAGTCACTGAAGCTTTCTTT. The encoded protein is CASSPGTVTEAFF.

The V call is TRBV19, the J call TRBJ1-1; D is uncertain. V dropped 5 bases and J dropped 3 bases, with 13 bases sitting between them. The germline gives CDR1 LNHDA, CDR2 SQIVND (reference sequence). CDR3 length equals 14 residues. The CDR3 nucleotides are TGTGCCAGTAGTGACAACACAAGGTACACTGAAGCTTTCTTT. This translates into CASSDNTRYTEAFF.

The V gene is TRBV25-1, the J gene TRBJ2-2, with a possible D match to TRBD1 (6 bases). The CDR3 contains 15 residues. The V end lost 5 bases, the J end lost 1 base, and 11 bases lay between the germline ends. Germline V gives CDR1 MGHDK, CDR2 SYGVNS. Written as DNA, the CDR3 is TGTGCCAGCAGTCTCCGGGACAAGAACACCGGGGAGCTGTTTTTT. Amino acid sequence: CASSLRDKNTGELFF.

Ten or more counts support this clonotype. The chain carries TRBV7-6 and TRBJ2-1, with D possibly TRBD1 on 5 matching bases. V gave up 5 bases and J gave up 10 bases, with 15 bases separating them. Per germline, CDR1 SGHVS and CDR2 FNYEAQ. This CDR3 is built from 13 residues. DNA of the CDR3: TGTGCCAGCAGCCCCACTGGGGCAGCGGAGCAGTTCTTC. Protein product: CASSPTGAAEQFF.

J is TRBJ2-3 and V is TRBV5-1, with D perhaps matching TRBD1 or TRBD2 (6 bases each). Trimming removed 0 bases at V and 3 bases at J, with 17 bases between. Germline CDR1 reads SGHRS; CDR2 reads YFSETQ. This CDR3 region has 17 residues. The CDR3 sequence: CASSLALGGVDTDTQYF. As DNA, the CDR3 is TGCGCCAGCAGCTTGGCTCTGGGGGGCGTTGATACAGATACGCAGTATTTT.

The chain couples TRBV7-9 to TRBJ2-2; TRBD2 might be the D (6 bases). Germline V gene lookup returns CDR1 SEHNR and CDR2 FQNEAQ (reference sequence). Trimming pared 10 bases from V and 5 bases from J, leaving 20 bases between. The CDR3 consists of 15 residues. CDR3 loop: CATPTGGVWTGELFF. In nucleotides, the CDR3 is TGTGCCACCCCTACCGGGGGAGTATGGACCGGGGAGCTGTTTTTT.

The CDR3 loop reads CASSLIYGGGEQYF. The CDR3 bases are TGTGCCAGCAGCCTCATCTATGGGGGAGGCGAGCAGTACTTC. J is TRBJ2-7 and V is TRBV27, with D perhaps TRBD2 (6 bases). The CDR3 consists of 14 residues. V shed 6 bases and J shed 6 bases, with 18 bases lying between them. The germline V gene encodes CDR1 MNHEY and CDR2 SMNVEV (reference sequence).